The clone carrying this TCR beta chain came up once. The target antigen is unknown. The source of the sample is a study of cytomegalovirus exposure and HLA in healthy donors. Whole-study findings and limits: Associated with HLA alleles at 0.05 false discovery rate in a later analysis were approximately 17,000 TCR beta sequences.

The PCR employed 60 Vbeta primers together with 13 Jbeta primers. TCRdb's copy holds only in-frame clones and misses some; the assay was immunoSEQ multiplex PCR. The sample records 90,000 to 100,000 clones, about four fifths being singletons. V shed 6 bases and J shed 7 bases, with 12 bases lying between them. The germline V gene has CDR1 SGHTA and CDR2 FQGNSA. The CDR3 runs 12 residues. The sequenced sample was PBMCs. The V and J genes are TRBV7-2 and TRBJ1-1; perhaps TRBD1 as D (5 bases). The clonotype originates from a woman between 40 and 50 years old in good health and CMV-seronegative. CDR3 residues: CASSRQSLEAFF. CDR3 DNA sequence: TGTGCCAGCAGTCGACAGAGTCTTGAAGCTTTCTTT.